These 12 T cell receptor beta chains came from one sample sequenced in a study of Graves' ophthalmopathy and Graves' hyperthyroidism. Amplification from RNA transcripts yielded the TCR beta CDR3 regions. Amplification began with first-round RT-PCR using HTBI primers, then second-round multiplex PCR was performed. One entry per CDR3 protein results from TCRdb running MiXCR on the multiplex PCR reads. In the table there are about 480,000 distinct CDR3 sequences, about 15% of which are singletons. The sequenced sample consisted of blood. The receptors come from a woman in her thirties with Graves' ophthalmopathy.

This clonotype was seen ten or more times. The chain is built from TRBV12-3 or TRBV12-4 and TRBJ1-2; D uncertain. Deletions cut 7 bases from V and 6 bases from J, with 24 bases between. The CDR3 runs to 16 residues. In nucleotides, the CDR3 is TGTGCCAGCAACTTAGTCTTCGGAACCCGGGAGGATGGCTACACCTTC. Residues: CASNLVFGTREDGYTF.

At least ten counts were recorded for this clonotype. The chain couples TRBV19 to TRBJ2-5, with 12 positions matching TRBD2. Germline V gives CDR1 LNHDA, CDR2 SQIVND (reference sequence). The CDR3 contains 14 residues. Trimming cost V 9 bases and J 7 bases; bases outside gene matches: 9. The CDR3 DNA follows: TGTGCCAGCAGACTAGCGGGAGAAATTGGGACCCAGTACTTC. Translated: CASRLAGEIGTQYF.

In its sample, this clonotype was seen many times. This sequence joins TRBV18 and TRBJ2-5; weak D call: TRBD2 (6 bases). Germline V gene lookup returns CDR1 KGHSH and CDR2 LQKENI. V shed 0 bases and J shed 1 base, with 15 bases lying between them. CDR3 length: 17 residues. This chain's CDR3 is CASSPPVAATPQETQYF. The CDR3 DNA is TGTGCCAGCTCACCACCCGTAGCGGCCACCCCCCAAGAGACCCAGTACTTC.

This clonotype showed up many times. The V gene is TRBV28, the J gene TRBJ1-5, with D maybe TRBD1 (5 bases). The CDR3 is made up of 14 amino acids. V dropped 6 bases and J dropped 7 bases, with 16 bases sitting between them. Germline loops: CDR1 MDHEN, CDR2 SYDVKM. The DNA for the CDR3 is TGTGCCAGCAGCCTTCCGGGACCAGCGCAGCCCCAGCATTTT. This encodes CASSLPGPAQPQHF.

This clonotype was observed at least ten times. The CDR3 DNA sequence: TGTGCCAGCACCTGGGGTCCTAACTATGGCTACACCTTC. This codes for CASTWGPNYGYTF. The J gene is TRBJ1-2, the V gene TRBV12-3 or TRBV12-4; D is undetermined. V lost 7 bases, J lost 0 bases, and 9 bases lay in between. The CDR3 runs 13 residues.

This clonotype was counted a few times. CDR3: CASSHMGTSGGTFQETQYF. In DNA form, the CDR3 reads TGTGCCAGCAGCCATATGGGGACTAGCGGGGGTACTTTCCAAGAGACCCAGTACTTC. This chain uses TRBV4-2 with TRBJ2-5; 14 nucleotides align to TRBD2. The CDR3 covers 19 residues. CDR1 is LGHNA and CDR2 is YNFKEQ in the germline V gene. Trimming cost V 3 bases and J 1 base; bases outside gene matches: 10.

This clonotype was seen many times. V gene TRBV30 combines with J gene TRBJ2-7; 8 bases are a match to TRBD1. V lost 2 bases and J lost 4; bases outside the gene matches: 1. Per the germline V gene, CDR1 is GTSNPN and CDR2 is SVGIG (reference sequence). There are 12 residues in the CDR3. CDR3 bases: TGTGCCTGGAGTAGGACAGGGTACGAGCAGTACTTC. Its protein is CAWSRTGYEQYF.

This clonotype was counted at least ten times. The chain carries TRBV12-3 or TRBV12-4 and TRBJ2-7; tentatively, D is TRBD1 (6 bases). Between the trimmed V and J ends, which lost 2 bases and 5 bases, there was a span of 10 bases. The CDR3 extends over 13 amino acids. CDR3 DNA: TGTGCCAGCAGTTTAAACAGGGCCCACGAGCAGTACTTC. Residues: CASSLNRAHEQYF.

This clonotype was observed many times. CDR3 nucleotide sequence: TGCGCCAGCAGCCAGGGAATGTCAGGGGAAACTGAAGCTTTCTTT. It translates to CASSQGMSGETEAFF. The V gene is TRBV4-1, the J gene TRBJ1-1, with a tentative D call TRBD1 (6 bases). Per the germline V gene, CDR1 is MGHRA and CDR2 is YSYEKL. Trimming cost V 3 bases and J 5 bases, with 16 bases left between them. This CDR3 region has 15 residues.

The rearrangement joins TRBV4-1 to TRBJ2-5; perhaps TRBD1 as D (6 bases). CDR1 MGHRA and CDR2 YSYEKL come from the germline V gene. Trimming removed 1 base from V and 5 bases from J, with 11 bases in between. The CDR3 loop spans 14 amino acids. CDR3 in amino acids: CASSQAQGRETQYF. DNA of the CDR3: TGCGCCAGCAGCCAAGCTCAGGGGCGGGAGACCCAGTACTTC.

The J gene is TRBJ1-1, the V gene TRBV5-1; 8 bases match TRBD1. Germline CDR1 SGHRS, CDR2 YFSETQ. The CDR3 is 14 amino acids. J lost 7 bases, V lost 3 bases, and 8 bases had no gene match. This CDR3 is CASSWWQGAGEAFF. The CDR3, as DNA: TGCGCCAGCAGCTGGTGGCAGGGGGCAGGTGAAGCTTTCTTT.

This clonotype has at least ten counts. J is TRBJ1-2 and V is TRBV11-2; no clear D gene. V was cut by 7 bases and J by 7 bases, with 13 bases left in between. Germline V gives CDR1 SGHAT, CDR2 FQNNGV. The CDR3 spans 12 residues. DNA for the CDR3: TGTGCCAGCATCCTCTCCCCGCGTGGCTACACCTTC. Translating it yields CASILSPRGYTF.